A single T cell receptor beta chain is shown here with its context. Its specific antigen is unknown. Relative to the germline gene, one junction end is altered; a read error may explain this. Paired alpha-beta TCRs of CD8+ T cells were analyzed using an expanded emulsion RT-PCR method with primers for all TCR V genes. CD8+ T cells were isolated with a CD8 positive selection kit and were then incubated overnight in around 9.2 IU/mL IL-2 prior to emulsion RT-PCR. The data stem from a study of T cell repertoires in breast cancer listed by TCRdb under 2016. Concerning the study at large: Samples profiled in the study came from tumors, lymph nodes and peripheral blood lymphocytes of breast cancer patients, along with peripheral blood from healthy control donors. ER+/PR+ status was present in the majority of the approximately 21 patient tumors that were analyzed for shared TCRs. The controls were nine healthy donors whose age range was similar to that of the patients. On average, sequencing produced around 490,000 sequences per sample, which came to about 10 reads per input cell. Because breast cancer has a low mutational burden and common mutations are rare, the study reasoned that TCRs shared between breast cancer patients would target shared antigens. After being minced and digested with Liberase and DNase, tumors and tumor-involved lymph nodes were passed through 70-um and 40-um filters. Tumor-free lymph nodes were processed without enzymatic digestion, and Ficoll was used to separate blood samples.

General study outcomes and caveats: TRBV7 predominance was observed among shared TCRs, which possibly reflected tumor recognition or mispriming bias from eight TRBV7 primers. Possible tumor specificity was suggested for roughly 20 TCR pairs that were shared across seven or more patient tumors yet rarely found in control blood. Compared with tumor-free nodes, tumor-involved sentinel lymph nodes shared about fourfold more TCRs with matched tumor repertoires (around 7.7% versus 2%). Emulsion RT-PCR was regarded as qualitative rather than quantitative, because clone recovery was skewed by transcript abundance and primer differences. Shared TCRs were encoded by various nucleotide sequences, which suggests selection and expansion based on antigen. Discarding singleton TCRs and sampling only part of each tumor may have missed genuine antitumor clones.

Library method: emulsion pairing. Unpaired genes were suppressed by a second nested PCR containing blocking oligos, after which a third nested PCR added Illumina adaptors and barcodes. Each master mix for emulsion RT-PCR held about 5,000-280,000 T cells along with C-region, Stepout and V-region primers. The emulsions were generated using the Micellula Emulsion and Purification Kit, and the RT-PCR was run with Qiagen OneStep RT-PCR reagents. Pooled libraries were sequenced with paired-end 2 x 250 reads on an Illumina MiSeq. In the paper's pipeline: Read pairs were joined in Galaxy and clipped at the engineered overlap into separate alpha and beta files; unclipped reads were discarded. Alpha-beta pairs were assigned using CompleteTCR, a MiTCR-based pipeline in which chains sharing read cluster identifiers are linked by an R script. TCR sequences observed only once, about 1-3.4%, were removed as potential sequencing errors. TCRdb reprocessed the public reads (quality trimming at Q25 with fastp, clone calling with MiXCR) and kept in-frame beta chains. Rows are unified per CDR3 protein, each entry keeping the most common DNA and genes. The V and J calls, along with clone size, are taken from TCRdb and not from the paper's own processing. Across this sample there are 500 to 750 distinct CDR3 sequences, with approximately 50% seen only once. Jointly, the top ten make up approximately 94% of the sample.

The CDR3 sequence holds 17 residues, the cysteine and phenylalanine included. Of all the DNA, just the CDR3 is kept, 51 bases in frame from base 1. CDR1 and CDR2 (SGHVS, FQNEAQ) derive from the germline V gene. The rearrangement combines TRBV7-8 with TRBJ1-1, and 7 bases in between align with TRBD1. The sequence was obtained from a pool of human donors with breast cancer or a healthy control (not recorded which). The specimen sequenced was CD8+ T cells. The DNA reads TGTGCCAGCAGCCACGATAGGCAGGGGGGTATGAACACTGAAGCTTTCTTC. Its amino acids are CASSHDRQGGMNTEAFF.